The 17 T cell receptor beta chains in this list originate from one sample, sequenced in a study of blood T cell repertoires in COVID-19 (dated by TCRdb to the early 2020s). Library creation used the immunoSEQ multiplex PCR assay. TCRdb's version of the immuneACCESS table is confined to in-frame rearrangements and falls short of the full clone set. An unresolved V gene accounts for under half of the shortfall where checked; the remainder is of unknown origin. This sample holds fewer than 250,000 clones; around four fifths were observed only once. Approximately 6.3% of the sample is held by the ten biggest clonotypes. What was sequenced was peripheral blood. All receptors derive from an older woman with active or convalescent COVID-19.

J is TRBJ1-3 and V is TRBV5-1; perhaps TRBD1 as D (5 bases). This CDR3 is 16 amino acids long. The V and J ends lost 0 bases and 0 bases respectively, with 10 bases between them. CDR1 and CDR2 (germline): SGHRS, YFSETQ. The CDR3 here is CASSLAGGSSGNTIYF. Here the CDR3 DNA reads TGCGCCAGCAGCTTGGCCGGGGGGAGCTCTGGAAACACCATATATTTT. The entire variable domain, with the rest obtained from reference TRBV5-1 and TRBJ1-3, is as follows: KAGVTQTPRYLIKTRGQQVTLSCSPISGHRSVSWYQQTPGQGLQFLFEYFSETQRNKGNFPGRFSGRQFSNSRSEMNVSTLELGDSALYLCASSLAGGSSGNTIYFGEGSWLTVV.

This chain uses TRBV6-1 with TRBJ1-4; possible D gene TRBD1, 6 bases. V was clipped by 2 bases and J by 10 bases, with 14 bases between them. Germline CDR1 and CDR2: MNHNS and SASEGT. This CDR3 has 14 residues. CDR3 residues: CASSERRAGVKLFF. The CDR3 DNA is TGTGCCAGCAGTGAAAGGCGGGCAGGGGTAAAACTGTTTTTT.

The sample holds one count of this clone. The chain uses TRBV25-1 and TRBJ1-6; tentative D call: TRBD1 (6 bases). CDR3 length equals 16 residues. V was cut by 5 bases and J by 5 bases, with 16 bases left in between. CDR1 is MGHDK and CDR2 is SYGVNS in the germline V gene. The CDR3 region is CASSQSGTFDNSPLHF. CDR3 bases: TGTGCCAGCAGTCAGTCAGGGACATTCGATAATTCACCCCTCCACTTT.

The genes are TRBV7-9 and TRBJ2-2; 9 bases agree with TRBD1. The CDR3 covers 15 residues. The V gene end was trimmed by 5 bases and the J gene end by 4 bases; junction bases not matched to a gene: 5. Per germline, CDR1 SEHNR and CDR2 FQNEAQ (reference sequence). CDR3 sequence reads: CASSPGQGLTGELFF. DNA of the CDR3: TGTGCCAGCAGCCCGGGACAGGGCCTCACCGGGGAGCTGTTTTTT.

This clone was counted a few times. V usage is TRBV3-1 (or the pseudogene TRBV3-2) and J usage is TRBJ2-7; 13 bases are a match to TRBD2. Germline V gene lookup returns CDR1 LGHDT and CDR2 YNNKEL (reference sequence). The ends lost 4 bases at V and 1 base at J; junction bases unmatched: 4. The CDR3 is made up of 16 amino acids. The CDR3 bases are TGTGCCAGCAGCCTTGGACTAGCGGGAGTTTCCTACGAGCAGTACTTC. It codes for CASSLGLAGVSYEQYF.

This chain connects TRBV5-1 to TRBJ1-4, with TRBD1 matching 8 bases. This CDR3 has 14 residues. The V gene end was trimmed by 2 bases and the J gene end by 7 bases; junction bases not matched to a gene: 4. Germline V CDR1 and CDR2: SGHRS, YFSETQ. The CDR3 here is CASSFTGGSEKLFF. CDR3 DNA sequence: TGCGCCAGCAGCTTCACAGGGGGAAGTGAAAAACTGTTTTTT.

The V call is TRBV27, the J call TRBJ2-7, with 8 bases identical to TRBD1. The trim removed 9 bases at V and 3 bases at J, leaving 7 bases unmatched. Looked up from germline, CDR1 is MNHEY and CDR2 is SMNVEV (reference sequence). The CDR3 covers 13 residues. Here the CDR3 reads CASRQGTFYEQYF. The CDR3 nucleotides read TGTGCCAGTAGACAGGGGACGTTCTACGAGCAGTACTTC.

CDR3 nucleotides: TGTGCCAGCAGCTTGGAGGGACAGAAGCAGTTCTTC. Protein sequence: CASSLEGQKQFF. V is TRBV5-5 and J is TRBJ2-1; TRBD1 agrees at 7 bases. Losses at the gene ends were 0 bases for V and 11 bases for J; bases not matched to a gene: 2. This CDR3 has 12 residues. Per the germline V gene, CDR1 is SGHKS and CDR2 is YYEKEE (reference sequence).

V and J are TRBV27 and TRBJ1-2; D perhaps matches TRBD1 (6 bases). Germline CDR1 and CDR2: MNHEY and SMNVEV (reference sequence). The CDR3 totals 14 residues. V shed 6 bases and J shed 5 bases, with 16 bases lying between them. In DNA, the CDR3 is TGTGCCAGCAGACCTACCGGGACAAAGTATGGCTACACCTTC. Translation: CASRPTGTKYGYTF.

The chain has TRBV6-2 or TRBV6-3 and TRBJ1-5; D is undetermined. CDR1 is MNHEY and CDR2 is SVGEGT in the germline V gene. V lost 0 bases and J 2 bases, leaving 11 bases between the germline ends. The CDR3 loop spans 16 amino acids. For the CDR3, the DNA is TGTGCCAGCAGTTACTCGAAAACGCTAGGCAATCAGCCCCAGCATTTT. It encodes CASSYSKTLGNQPQHF.

The chain combines TRBV2 with TRBJ1-1; 10 bases line up with TRBD1. This CDR3 comprises 14 residues. The germline gives CDR1 SNHLY, CDR2 FYNNEI. Trimming cost V 6 bases and J 3 bases; bases outside gene matches: 4. This chain's CDR3 is CASRTGTGDTEAFF. The CDR3 coding sequence is TGTGCCAGCAGAACCGGGACAGGGGACACTGAAGCTTTCTTT. The full variable domain, its missing parts supplied by reference TRBV2 and TRBJ1-1, is EPEVTQTPSHQVTQMGQEVILRCVPISNHLYFYWYRQILGQKVEFLVSFYNNEISEKSEIFDDQFSVERPDGSNFTLKIRSTKLEDSAMYFCASRTGTGDTEAFFGQGTRLTVV.

The chain is built from TRBV5-6 and TRBJ2-7; 14 nucleotides match TRBD2. The CDR3 is 15 residues long. CDR1 and CDR2 (germline): SGHDT, YYEEEE. J was trimmed by 4 bases and V by 5 bases; bases with no gene match: 5. CDR3 sequence reads: CASSWGTSGGYEQYF. In DNA, the CDR3 is TGTGCCAGCAGTTGGGGGACTAGCGGGGGTTACGAGCAGTACTTC. Full variable domain (rest looked up from reference TRBV5-6 and TRBJ2-7): DAGVTQSPTHLIKTRGQQVTLRCSPKSGHDTVSWYQQALGQGPQFIFQYYEEEERQRGNFPDRFSGHQFPNYSSELNVNALLLGDSALYLCASSWGTSGGYEQYFGPGTRLTVT.

The V gene is TRBV5-1, the J gene TRBJ2-1, with TRBD2 matching over 10 bases. V lost 1 base to trimming and J lost 7 bases; unmatched junction nucleotides: 5. The CDR3 has 15 residues. Germline CDR1 SGHRS, CDR2 YFSETQ. The CDR3 spells CASSLSLAGANEQFF. The CDR3 bases are TGCGCCAGCAGCTTGTCGCTAGCGGGAGCAAATGAGCAGTTCTTC.

V is TRBV5-1 and J is TRBJ2-5; D unclear. Trimming pared 0 bases from V and 2 bases from J, leaving 14 bases between. The germline gives CDR1 SGHRS, CDR2 YFSETQ. This CDR3 region has 16 residues. Written as DNA, the CDR3 is TGCGCCAGCAGCTTGGGCCCTAGTTCGGGTCAAGAGACCCAGTACTTC. It encodes CASSLGPSSGQETQYF. Together with reference TRBV5-1 and TRBJ2-5, the CDR3 gives the full variable domain: KAGVTQTPRYLIKTRGQQVTLSCSPISGHRSVSWYQQTPGQGLQFLFEYFSETQRNKGNFPGRFSGRQFSNSRSEMNVSTLELGDSALYLCASSLGPSSGQETQYFGPGTRLLVL.

CDR3 in DNA: TGTGCCTGGAGTGTTGGCACAGCCACAGATACGCAGTATTTT. Protein product: CAWSVGTATDTQYF. V gene TRBV30 combines with J gene TRBJ2-3, with D uncertain. CDR3 size: 14 residues. Germline assignment: CDR1 GTSNPN and CDR2 SVGIG (reference sequence). V was trimmed by 0 bases and J by 2 bases, leaving 9 bases between them. The whole variable domain, filled in from reference TRBV30 and TRBJ2-3, reads SQTIHQWPATLVQPVGSPLSLECTVEGTSNPNLYWYRQAAGRGLQLLFYSVGIGQISSEVPQNLSASRPQDRQFILSSKKLLLSDSGFYLCAWSVGTATDTQYFGPGTRLTVL.

Worth noting for this clone: An end of the junction differs from the germline gene, which may be a read error. The chain has TRBV7-7 and TRBJ2-1; 7 bases match TRBD2. The CDR3 length is 17 residues. Per the germline V gene, CDR1 is SSHAT and CDR2 is FNYEAQ (reference sequence). CDR3 nucleotide sequence: TGTGCTAGCAGCCCCCGAAGCTCGGGGGGCTCCTACAATGAGCAGTTCTTC. Residues: CASSPRSSGGSYNEQFF. Complete variable domain (other parts from reference TRBV7-7 and TRBJ2-1): GAGVSQSPRYKVTKRGQDVTLRCDPISSHATLYWYQQALGQGPEFLTYFNYEAQPDKSGLPSDRFSAERPEGSISTLTIQRTEQRDSAMYRCASSPRSSGGSYNEQFFGPGTRLTVL.

This sequence joins TRBV5-1 and TRBJ2-1; 8 bases map to TRBD1. The CDR3 is 15 amino acids. Trimming took 4 bases from V and 5 from J; bases not matched to a gene: 8. CDR1 SGHRS and CDR2 YFSETQ come from the germline V gene. CDR3 bases: TGCGCCAGCAGCCTGGACAGGGCGGAGCACAATGAGCAGTTCTTC. Its protein is CASSLDRAEHNEQFF.